This is a list of T cell receptor beta chains from one sample in a study of shared clonotypes between healthy human individuals. Data came from immunoSEQ multiplex PCR; TCRdb stores just in-frame clones and leaves some out. The sample holds approximately 1,000,000 clones, 60% to 85% seen once. Material: memory CD4+ T cells from PBMCs. These receptors originate from a man aged 18 to 30 in good health. Some clones in this sample may be carry-over from other donors' samples. Both conserved end residues are part of each CDR3. The order of the fields is V gene, CDR3 length, J gene, CDR3 protein.

v_gene: TRBV2
len: 14
j_gene: TRBJ2-7
CDR3aa: CASVGQLSSYEQYF

v_gene: TRBV29-1
len: 14
j_gene: TRBJ2-3
CDR3aa: CSVTSLASTDTQYF

v_gene: TRBV7-2
len: 19
j_gene: TRBJ2-3
CDR3aa: CASSLGDRVGRTSTDTQYF

v_gene: TRBV6-5
len: 13
j_gene: TRBJ2-5
CDR3aa: CASSGGRAETQYF

v_gene: TRBV5-4
len: 14
j_gene: TRBJ2-5
CDR3aa: CASSFPGTEETQYF

v_gene: TRBV19
len: 14
j_gene: TRBJ2-2
CDR3aa: CASTDRGDTGELFF

v_gene: TRBV7-3
len: 15
j_gene: TRBJ1-1
CDR3aa: CASSRGTGVDTEAFF

v_gene: TRBV28
len: 15
j_gene: TRBJ2-1
CDR3aa: CASSSAGGPLNEQFF

v_gene: TRBV6-6
len: 16
j_gene: TRBJ1-3
CDR3aa: CASSYLYGRSGNTIYF

v_gene: TRBV5-1
len: 16
j_gene: TRBJ2-3
CDR3aa: CASSLSSGRGTDTQYF

v_gene: TRBV7-3
len: 17
j_gene: TRBJ1-2
CDR3aa: CASSLSPIPREMDGYTF

v_gene: TRBV19
len: 12
j_gene: TRBJ2-7
CDR3aa: CASSIEDGAWYF

v_gene: TRBV7-8
len: 14
j_gene: TRBJ2-1
CDR3aa: CASSPERIYNEQFF

v_gene: TRBV10-3
len: 12
j_gene: TRBJ2-7
CDR3aa: CAISDQIYEQYF

v_gene: TRBV30
len: 11
j_gene: TRBJ2-3
CDR3aa: CAWSGADTQYF

v_gene: TRBV7-9
len: 16
j_gene: TRBJ1-3
CDR3aa: CASSSWLESSGNTIYF

v_gene: TRBV5-6
len: 16
j_gene: TRBJ2-7
CDR3aa: CASSWRVQAGTYEQYF

v_gene: TRBV5-1
len: 17
j_gene: TRBJ1-4
CDR3aa: CASSRKGGRDIRTGLFF

v_gene: TRBV4-2
len: 15
j_gene: TRBJ2-7
CDR3aa: CASSQDLGRTYEQYF

v_gene: TRBV5-6
len: 12
j_gene: TRBJ1-1
CDR3aa: CASSLGENEAFF

v_gene: TRBV6-1
len: 15
j_gene: TRBJ2-7
CDR3aa: CASSEMRGMDYEQYF

v_gene: TRBV7-9
len: 15
j_gene: TRBJ2-5
CDR3aa: CASSIRQAPVETQYF

v_gene: TRBV11-3
len: 15
j_gene: TRBJ2-1
CDR3aa: CASSLSSGKFNEQFF

v_gene: TRBV6-6
len: 16
j_gene: TRBJ1-3
CDR3aa: CASRSPDGISGNTIYF

v_gene: TRBV6-1
len: 16
j_gene: TRBJ1-2
CDR3aa: CASSGEQGAANYGYTF

v_gene: TRBV11-2
len: 17
j_gene: TRBJ2-7
CDR3aa: CASSPEAGTPTSYEQYF

v_gene: TRBV28
len: 16
j_gene: TRBJ1-3
CDR3aa: CASSFGPRTGGNTIYF

v_gene: TRBV7-2
len: 13
j_gene: TRBJ2-7
CDR3aa: CASSPMLAGAQYF

v_gene: TRBV21-1
len: 13
j_gene: TRBJ2-7
CDR3aa: CARRDQGGREQYF

v_gene: TRBV7-2
len: 15
j_gene: TRBJ2-5
CDR3aa: CASSHPDGLSETQYF

v_gene: TRBV29-1
len: 14
j_gene: TRBJ2-1
CDR3aa: CSVTPGQGINEQFF

v_gene: TRBV7-2
len: 14
j_gene: TRBJ1-5
CDR3aa: CASSFDQPNQPQHF

v_gene: TRBV29-1
len: 16
j_gene: TRBJ2-5
CDR3aa: CSVEEGLAGPWETQYF

v_gene: TRBV28
len: 12
j_gene: TRBJ2-3
CDR3aa: CASSPHGRVRYF

v_gene: TRBV19
len: 16
j_gene: TRBJ2-2
CDR3aa: CASSMLRSGNTGELFF

v_gene: TRBV7-2
len: 14
j_gene: TRBJ2-7
CDR3aa: CASSLGRSSYEQYF

v_gene: TRBV6-1
len: 11
j_gene: TRBJ1-2
CDR3aa: CASSYRGGYTF

v_gene: TRBV4-2
len: 14
j_gene: TRBJ2-7
CDR3aa: CASSQGQNSYEQYF

v_gene: TRBV7-9
len: 13
j_gene: TRBJ1-1
CDR3aa: CASSLERGNQAFF

v_gene: TRBV5-1
len: 13
j_gene: TRBJ1-4
CDR3aa: CASSLIANEKLFF

v_gene: TRBV5-4
len: 15
j_gene: TRBJ2-3
CDR3aa: CASSFYRQGGDTQYF